A single T cell receptor (beta chain) is shown here with its context. CDR1 SQVTM and CDR2 ANQGSEA come from the germline V gene. V lost 6 bases and J lost 8; bases outside the gene matches: 9. CDR3 size: 12 residues. Under the authors' procedure: Researchers report that nucleated cell counts were estimated from reference gene primer amplification. The assay was immunoSEQ multiplex PCR, and TCRdb's table has in-frame clones only and misses some. V, J and clone size are taken as reported in that table, and D and trimming were inferred from the DNA itself. The data contain over 60,000 clones, 80% of them singletons. This specimen comes from a study of blood T cell repertoires in COVID-19. As for the study in general: Donors in the United States, Italy and Spain gave samples during acute or convalescent COVID-19. The cDNA or gDNA used as material had been derived from T cells, B-cell-depleted T cells, or PBMCs.

This receptor was obtained from a human donor in a cohort sampled during active COVID-19. Source material: peripheral blood. The chain uses TRBV29-1 and TRBJ2-7; 8 bases map to TRBD1. CDR3 bases: TGCAGCGTCCAAGAGGGACAGGCTAAGCAGTACTTC. Protein: CSVQEGQAKQYF.